This T cell receptor beta chain was sequenced in a study of T-cell memory formation after mild COVID-19. Study results and limitations: SARS-CoV-2 specificity of second-wave clones peaking day 37 was unconfirmed.

A single record per CDR3 protein comes from TCRdb applying MiXCR to the 5' RACE reads. The data show about 200,000 distinct CDR3 sequences, over 9.5% seen once. This clonotype was detected only a few times. The antigen remains unidentified. Per germline, CDR1 LNHNV and CDR2 YYDKDF (reference sequence). The CDR3 runs 12 residues. V gave up 0 bases and J gave up 8 bases, with 7 bases separating them. Input material: PBMCs or a T cell subset sorted from them (not recorded which). This receptor was taken from a man between 18 and 29 years old who had mild COVID-19 (a few samples of this study predate the infection). Cell type and time point are not known. This chain links TRBV15 with TRBJ2-5; D gene ambiguous. The CDR3 nucleotides read TGTGCCACCAGCAGAGATTATTCTACCCAGTACTTC. Translated, it gives CATSRDYSTQYF.